The T cell receptor (beta chain) under discussion was sequenced for a study of T cells in Graves' hyperthyroidism and ophthalmopathy. Regions amplified from RNA transcripts were the TCR beta CDR3 regions. The study used the HTBI primer set for a first-round RT-PCR of the TCR CDR3. TCRdb passed the multiplex PCR reads through MiXCR, listing each CDR3 protein once. This table holds 500,000 or so distinct CDR3 sequences, about 15% found once. Germline V gives CDR1 KGHDR, CDR2 SFDVKD. V lost 3 bases to trimming and J lost 2 bases, with 9 bases between them. The length of the CDR3 is 14 residues. The TCR originated in a woman aged 18-30 years with Graves' ophthalmopathy. Sequenced material: blood. This chain connects TRBV24-1 to TRBJ2-5; no clear D. CDR3 sequence: CATSDPPPQETQYF. DNA for the CDR3: TGTGCCACCAGTGATCCCCCCCCACAAGAGACCCAGTACTTC.